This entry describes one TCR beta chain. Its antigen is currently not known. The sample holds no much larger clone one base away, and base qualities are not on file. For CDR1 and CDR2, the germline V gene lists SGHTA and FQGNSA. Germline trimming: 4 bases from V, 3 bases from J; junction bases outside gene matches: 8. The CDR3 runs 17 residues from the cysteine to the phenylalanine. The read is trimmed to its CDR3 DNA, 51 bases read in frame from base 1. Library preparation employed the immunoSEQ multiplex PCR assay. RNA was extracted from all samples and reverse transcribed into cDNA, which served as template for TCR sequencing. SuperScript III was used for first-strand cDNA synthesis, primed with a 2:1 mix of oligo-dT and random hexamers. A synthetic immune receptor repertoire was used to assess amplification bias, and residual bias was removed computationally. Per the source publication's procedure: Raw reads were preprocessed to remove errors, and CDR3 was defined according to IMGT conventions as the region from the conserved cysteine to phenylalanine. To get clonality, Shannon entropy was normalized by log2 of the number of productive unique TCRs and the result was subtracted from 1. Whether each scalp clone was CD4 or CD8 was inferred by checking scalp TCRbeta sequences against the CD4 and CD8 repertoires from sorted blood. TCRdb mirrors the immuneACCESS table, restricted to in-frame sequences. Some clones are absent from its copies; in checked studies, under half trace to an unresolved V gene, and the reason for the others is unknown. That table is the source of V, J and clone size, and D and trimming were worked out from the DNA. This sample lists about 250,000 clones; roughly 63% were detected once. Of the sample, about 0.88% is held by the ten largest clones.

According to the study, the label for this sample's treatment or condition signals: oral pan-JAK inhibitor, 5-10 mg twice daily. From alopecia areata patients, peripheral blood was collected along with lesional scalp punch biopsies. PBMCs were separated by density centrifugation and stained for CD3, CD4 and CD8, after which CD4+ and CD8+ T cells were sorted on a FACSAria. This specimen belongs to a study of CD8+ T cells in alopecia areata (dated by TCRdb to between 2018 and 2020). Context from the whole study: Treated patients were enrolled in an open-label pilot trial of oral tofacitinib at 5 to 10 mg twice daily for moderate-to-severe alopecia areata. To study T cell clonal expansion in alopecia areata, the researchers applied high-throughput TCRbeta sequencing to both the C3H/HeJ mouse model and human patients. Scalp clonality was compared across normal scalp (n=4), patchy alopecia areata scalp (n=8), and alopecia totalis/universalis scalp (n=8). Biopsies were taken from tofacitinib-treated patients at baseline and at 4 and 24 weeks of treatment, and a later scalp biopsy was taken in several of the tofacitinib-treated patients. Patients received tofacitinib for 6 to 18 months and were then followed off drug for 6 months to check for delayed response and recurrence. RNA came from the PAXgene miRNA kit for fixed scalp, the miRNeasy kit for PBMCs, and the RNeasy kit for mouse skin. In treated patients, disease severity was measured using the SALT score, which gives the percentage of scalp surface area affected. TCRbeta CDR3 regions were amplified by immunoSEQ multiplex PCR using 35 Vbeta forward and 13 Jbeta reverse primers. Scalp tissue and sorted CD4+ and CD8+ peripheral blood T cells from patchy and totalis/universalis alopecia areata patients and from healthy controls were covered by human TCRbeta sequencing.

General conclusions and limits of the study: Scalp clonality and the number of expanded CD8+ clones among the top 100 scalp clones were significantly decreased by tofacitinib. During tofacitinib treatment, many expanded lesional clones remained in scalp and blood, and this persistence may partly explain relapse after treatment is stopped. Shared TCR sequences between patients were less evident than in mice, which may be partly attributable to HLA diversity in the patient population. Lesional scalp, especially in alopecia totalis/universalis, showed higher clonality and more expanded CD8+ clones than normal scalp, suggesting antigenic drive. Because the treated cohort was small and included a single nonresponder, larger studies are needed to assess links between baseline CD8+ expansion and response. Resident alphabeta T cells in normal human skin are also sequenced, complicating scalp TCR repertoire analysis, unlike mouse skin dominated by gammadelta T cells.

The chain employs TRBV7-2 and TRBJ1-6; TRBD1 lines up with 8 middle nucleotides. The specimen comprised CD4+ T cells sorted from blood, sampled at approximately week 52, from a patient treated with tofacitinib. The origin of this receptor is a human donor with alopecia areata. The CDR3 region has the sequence CASSSRQGAHYNSPLHF. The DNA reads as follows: TGTGCCAGCAGCTCACGTCAGGGGGCACACTATAATTCACCCCTCCACTTT.